Included here is one T cell receptor (beta chain) sequence, with context. Its antigen is undetermined. These data originate in a study of T cells in Graves' hyperthyroidism and ophthalmopathy. Study-wide context: Peripheral blood collection took place at initial diagnosis, before any treatment. Study results and caveats: A median about 6.2 months before onset, the model predicted ophthalmopathy.

A Clinical Activity Score of at least 3, a NOSPECS grade of at least 4 and a duration under 3 months were recorded in the ophthalmopathy patients. Template material for amplifying TCR beta CDR3 regions consisted of RNA transcripts. The TCR CDR3 was amplified in a first-round RT-PCR using the HTBI primer set. TCRdb recomputed calls from the multiplex PCR reads with MiXCR, one row per CDR3 protein. The table records fewer than 650,000 distinct CDR3 sequences, over 12% of them present only once. The TCR was taken from a woman in her 40s with Graves' ophthalmopathy. Material: blood.

The CDR3 DNA reads as TGTGCCAGCAGTAACGGACAGGGAGTATATGGCTACACCTTC. Residues: CASSNGQGVYGYTF. This chain joins TRBV6-2 or TRBV6-3 and TRBJ1-2, with 8 positions matching TRBD1. The CDR3 is made up of 14 amino acids. The germline CDR1 and CDR2 sequences are MNHEY and SVGEGT. The junction had 7 bases not matched to a gene; V was cut back by 5 bases and J by 5 bases.